Listed below are T cell receptor beta chains from one sample, sequenced in a study of T cells in Graves' hyperthyroidism and ophthalmopathy. TCRdb recomputed calls from the multiplex PCR reads with MiXCR, one row per CDR3 protein. The sample holds 530,000 or so distinct CDR3 sequences, roughly a quarter seen once. Sequencing was done on a sample of blood. The receptors come from a woman aged 25 to 39 with Graves' ophthalmopathy. CDR3s include the opening cysteine and the closing phenylalanine or tryptophan. A D gene is named only where the DNA matches it firmly. Not every row has a clone size; where given, it reads once, few, many or a size class.

v_call	clone_size	d_call	cdr3_length	j_call	cdr3_nt	cdr3_aa
TRBV19	many	NA	16	TRBJ1-5	TGTGCCAGTAGTATAGGTGGAGCATGGGCCAATCAGCCCCAGCATTTT	CASSIGGAWANQPQHF
TRBV12-3/TRBV12-4	few	NA	19	TRBJ2-5	TGTGCCAGCAGTCCCTACACCGGTCAACAATTCGGGCCCCAAGAGACCCAGTACTTC	CASSPYTGQQFGPQETQYF
TRBV6-2/TRBV6-3	NA	TRBD2	12	TRBJ2-7	TGTGCCACCTCGGGACTAGCGAACGAGCAGTACTTC	CATSGLANEQYF
TRBV12-3/TRBV12-4	NA	TRBD2	16	TRBJ2-5	TGTGCCAGCAGTTTACGGACTAGCGGGAGTTTAGAGACCCAGTACTTC	CASSLRTSGSLETQYF
TRBV19	few	TRBD1	14	TRBJ2-2	TGTGCCAGTAGTGGGACAGGGGTCGTCGGGGAGCTGTTTTTT	CASSGTGVVGELFF
TRBV7-8	NA	TRBD1	15	TRBJ2-7	TGTGCCAGCAGCTTAGGACAGGGGCCCTGGTACGAGCAGTACTTC	CASSLGQGPWYEQYF
TRBV4-2	many	NA	13	TRBJ1-5	TGTGCCAGCAGCCAACTGCAGGGGCAGCCCCAGCATTTT	CASSQLQGQPQHF
TRBV30	many	TRBD2	14	TRBJ2-7	TGTGCCTGGAGAAGCGGACTAGCATCCTACGAGCAGTACTTC	CAWRSGLASYEQYF
TRBV5-1	many	NA	14	TRBJ1-2	TGCGCCAGCAGCAGGGCTTCCGGGACGGATGGCTACACCTTC	CASSRASGTDGYTF
TRBV7-7	many	NA	16	TRBJ1-5	TGTGCTAGCAGCCTAGACACTGTACTTAGCAATCAGCCCCAGCATTTT	CASSLDTVLSNQPQHF
TRBV4-1	many	NA	14	TRBJ1-6	TGCGCCAGCAGCCCCCCATATGGACGGTCACCCCTCCACTTT	CASSPPYGRSPLHF
TRBV12-5	NA	NA	14	TRBJ2-2	TGTGCTAGTGGTCAACTGCGGAACACCGGGGAGCTGTTTTTT	CASGQLRNTGELFF
TRBV7-8	many	NA	14	TRBJ1-2	TGTGCCAGCAGCGTGGGGGGCGGCGGGTATGGCTACACCTTC	CASSVGGGGYGYTF
TRBV6-5	NA	TRBD2	14	TRBJ2-7	TGTGCCAGCAGTTATAGGCGGGAGAAGTACGAGCAGTACTTC	CASSYRREKYEQYF
TRBV20-1	many	NA	11	TRBJ1-2	TGCAGTGAAGGGCAACCCTATGGCTACACCTTC	CSEGQPYGYTF
TRBV6-5	many	TRBD1	15	TRBJ1-2	TGTGCCAGCACAGGGCCGGGGCAGGGGGGCTATGGCTACACCTTC	CASTGPGQGGYGYTF
TRBV2	NA	NA	15	TRBJ1-5	TGTGCCAGCAGTGTTTTGCAGCCTAGCAATCAGCCCCAGCACTTT	CASSVLQPSNQPQHF
TRBV6-1	few	TRBD1	13	TRBJ2-7	TGTGCCAGCAGAAATACAGGGGTGTACGAGCAGTACTTC	CASRNTGVYEQYF
TRBV3-1	NA	NA	17	TRBJ2-7	TGTGCCAGCAGCCAAAGGGGCTGGAACGCAGCACGGGCCGAGCAGTACTTC	CASSQRGWNAARAEQYF
TRBV12-5	NA	TRBD2	13	TRBJ2-5	TGTGCTAGTAAGCGGGGGGCCACAGAGACCCAGTACTTC	CASKRGATETQYF
TRBV2	many	NA	14	TRBJ1-5	TGTGCCAGCAGTGGGGGCACGACAGATCAGCCCCAGCATTTT	CASSGGTTDQPQHF
TRBV6-1	many	TRBD1	16	TRBJ2-7	TGTGCCAGCAGGCCTGGGAGCGGGACAGGGTCCTACGAGCAGTACTTC	CASRPGSGTGSYEQYF
TRBV5-1	NA	NA	15	TRBJ2-5	TGCGCCAGCACGGGACACGGCTCGCATAAGGAGACCCAGTACTTC	CASTGHGSHKETQYF
TRBV5-4	NA	NA	20	TRBJ2-5	TGTGCCAGCAGCTTGGATGTTGTGGGCCAGGGTTTTGGGTACCAAGAGACCCAGTACTTC	CASSLDVVGQGFGYQETQYF
TRBV5-1	many	NA	13	TRBJ2-5	TGCGCCAGCAGGCGGGACTTCCAAGAGACCCAGTACTTC	CASRRDFQETQYF
TRBV19	many	TRBD1	14	TRBJ1-2	TGTGCCAGTAGTGCCGGGACAGGGAACTATGGCTACACCTTC	CASSAGTGNYGYTF
TRBV19	few	NA	14	TRBJ1-5	TGTGCCAGTAGACTCGGGACAAGTAATCAGCCCCAGCATTTT	CASRLGTSNQPQHF
TRBV2	NA	NA	14	TRBJ1-5	TGTGCCAGCAGTGCCACAGCGATCAATCAGCCCCAGCATTTT	CASSATAINQPQHF